This passage covers 13 T cell receptor beta chains from one sample sequenced in a study of blood T cell repertoires in COVID-19. TCRdb's copy holds only in-frame clones and misses some; the assay was immunoSEQ multiplex PCR. The sample includes about 210,000 clones, around 83% seen only once; the top ten take 8% to 10%. Source material: peripheral blood. Receptors originate from a woman aged 50 to 65 with acute or convalescent COVID-19.

This clone was picked up one time. V usage is TRBV19 and J usage is TRBJ2-5; no definite D call. This CDR3 region has 14 residues. Between the trimmed V and J ends, which lost 5 bases and 5 bases, there was a span of 15 bases. Germline assignment: CDR1 LNHDA and CDR2 SQIVND (reference sequence). For the CDR3, the DNA is TGTGCCAGTAGTGTTACCTTCCCGCAGGAGACCCAGTACTTC. This translates into CASSVTFPQETQYF.

Only a few counts were recorded for this clone. The rearrangement links TRBV24-1 to TRBJ2-4; maybe TRBD1 (5 bases). The CDR3 loop spans 13 amino acids. V was trimmed by 8 bases and J by 1 base, leaving 8 bases between them. Germline CDR1 reads KGHDR; CDR2 reads SFDVKD. CDR3 sequence reads: CATISGAKNIQYF. CDR3 sequence (DNA): TGTGCCACCATCTCAGGGGCCAAAAACATTCAGTACTTC.

The chain employs TRBV6-6 and TRBJ1-5; TRBD1 might be the D (5 bases). The CDR3 sequence is 14 residues long. The V gene lost 6 bases and the J gene lost 4 bases, with 13 bases spanning the gap. Germline CDR1 reads MNHNY; CDR2 reads SVGAGI (reference sequence). CDR3 sequence: CASREYRYNQPQHF. CDR3 bases: TGTGCCAGCAGGGAATACAGGTATAATCAGCCCCAGCATTTT.

This chain joins TRBV6-5 and TRBJ2-1; D is undetermined. Deletions cut 7 bases from V and 4 bases from J, with 8 bases between. CDR1 is MNHEY, CDR2 SVGAGI, per germline. The CDR3 runs 12 residues. Written as DNA, the CDR3 is TGTGCCAGCACCCCAGGTTACAATGAGCAGTTCTTC. Translating gives CASTPGYNEQFF.

V usage is TRBV19 and J usage is TRBJ2-2; 7 bases are a match to TRBD2. CDR1 and CDR2 (germline): LNHDA, SQIVND (reference sequence). V lost 6 bases and J lost 7; bases outside the gene matches: 8. The CDR3 totals 14 residues. CDR3 nucleotide sequence: TGTGCCAGTAGAAGAAGCGGGATCAACGGGGAGCTGTTTTTT. This translates into CASRRSGINGELFF. Drawing the rest from reference TRBV19 and TRBJ2-2, the complete variable domain is DGGITQSPKYLFRKEGQNVTLSCEQNLNHDAMYWYRQDPGQGLRLIYYSQIVNDFQKGDIAEGYSVSREKKESFPLTVTSAQKNPTAFYLCASRRSGINGELFFGEGSRLTVL.

The rearrangement links TRBV28 to TRBJ2-3; D is possibly TRBD2 (5 bases). Germline V gene sequence: CDR1 MDHEN, CDR2 SYDVKM. The V end lost 7 bases, the J end lost 0 bases, and 11 bases lay between the germline ends. This CDR3 has 14 amino acids. CDR3 sequence (DNA): TGTGCCAGCATCTCTTGGACTAGCACAGATACGCAGTATTTT. This sequence encodes CASISWTSTDTQYF.

V is TRBV20-1 and J is TRBJ2-1, with 9 bases fitting TRBD2. CDR1 DFQATT and CDR2 SNEGSKA come from the germline V gene (reference sequence). The CDR3 has 16 amino acids. V lost 3 bases to trimming and J lost 10 bases; unmatched junction nucleotides: 16. CDR3 amino acids: CSASSRAGGPNREQFF. In DNA, the CDR3 is TGCAGTGCTAGTTCGAGGGCGGGAGGGCCCAATCGGGAGCAGTTCTTC.

The CDR3 is CASSYGEGAAYEQYF. The CDR3 coding sequence is TGTGCCAGCAGTTACGGGGAAGGGGCGGCCTACGAGCAGTACTTC. The chain is built from TRBV6-6 and TRBJ2-7; perhaps TRBD1 as D (5 bases). CDR1 is MNHNY and CDR2 is SVGAGI in the germline V gene (reference sequence). Trimming removed 2 bases from V and 2 bases from J, with 13 bases in between. The length of the CDR3 is 15 residues.

This clone has just a few counts. The chain has TRBV6-4 and TRBJ2-3; D uncertain. The ends were cut back, 0 bases at V and 0 bases at J, with 16 bases in the middle. This CDR3 has 18 amino acids. Per germline, CDR1 MRHNA and CDR2 SNTAGT. CDR3: CASSDSPTGASSTDTQYF. In nucleotides, the CDR3 is TGTGCCAGCAGTGACTCCCCCACCGGAGCGTCTAGCACAGATACGCAGTATTTT.

The V gene is TRBV28, the J gene TRBJ2-7; the match to TRBD2 covers 7 bases. Germline V gene lookup returns CDR1 MDHEN and CDR2 SYDVKM. The CDR3 covers 18 residues. V lost 2 bases to trimming and J lost 6 bases; unmatched junction nucleotides: 19. The CDR3 bases are TGTGCCAGCAGTTTAAGGGCAGCGGGGCATATACGAATTGGCGAGCAGTACTTC. The encoded protein is CASSLRAAGHIRIGEQYF.

The V and J genes are TRBV14 and TRBJ2-7; D possibly corresponds to TRBD2 (5 bases). CDR1 is SGHDN, CDR2 FVKESK, per germline. The length of the CDR3 is 18 residues. V dropped 1 base and J dropped 4 bases, with 23 bases sitting between them. CDR3 sequence: CASSQVNYRRRTGYEQYF. DNA for the CDR3: TGTGCCAGCAGCCAAGTAAATTACCGTCGAAGGACGGGGTACGAGCAGTACTTC.

The gene calls are TRBV10-3 and TRBJ1-2; D is possibly TRBD1 (5 bases). The CDR3 covers 13 residues. V was shortened by 11 bases and J by 8 bases, with 21 bases between the two germline ends. Germline lookup yields CDR1 ENHRY and CDR2 SYGVKD. In DNA form, the CDR3 reads TGTGCCGCCCGTGGAGGGGACCACTTGGGCTACACCTTC. Its protein is CAARGGDHLGYTF.

This clone was seen ten or more times. The chain is built from TRBV19 and TRBJ1-2, with 7 bases lining up with TRBD1. V was clipped by 3 bases and J by 6 bases; unmatched bases: 4. CDR1 is LNHDA, CDR2 SQIVND, per germline (reference sequence). CDR3 size: 13 residues. The CDR3 sequence: CASSILQGNGYTF. The CDR3 DNA reads TGTGCCAGTAGTATCCTACAGGGGAATGGCTACACCTTC.